The entry below gives a single TCR beta chain sequence along with its context. Its target antigen remains unknown. Per-base quality was not reported, and no clone a single base away is much larger than it. These data come from a study of blood T cell repertoires in COVID-19 (dated by TCRdb to 2018 to 2020). Some background on the complete study: The collaborator samples originated in the United States, Italy and Spain and spanned the acute and convalescent phases of COVID-19. The material from the prospective study consisted of cDNA or gDNA derived from T cells, B-cell-depleted T cells, or PBMCs. Deeply sampled blood TCRbeta repertoires from subjects exposed to, actively infected with, or recovered from COVID-19 were included in the dataset. The repertoires were made available in a free public database intended to serve as a resource for research on the immune response to SARS-CoV-2. The samples were drawn from the first 160 participants of the ongoing ImmuneRACE study and from 1,254 subjects provided by 6 global collaborators. A de-identified subject ID, COVID-19 status, age in years and sex were almost always included in the sample metadata. Where HLA class I and class II types were available, the types were taken from metadata supplied by the sample provider, not from assay-based typing.

One collaborating source in Seattle enrolled patients during active infection and followed them longitudinally through the course of disease. Whole blood was collected in K2EDTA tubes by collaborating institutions according to the institutions' own protocols. Collaborator samples were shipped for TCRbeta analysis as frozen whole blood, isolated PBMCs, or DNA extracted from either sample type. What the authors observed across the whole study: Clinical and demographic metadata were provided uncurated, with the amount varying by source and participant.

CDR1 and CDR2 are read off the germline V gene as SGHDT and YYEEEE. The V end gives up 3 bases and the J end 10 bases, leaving 15 bases in the junction not matched to a gene. The CDR3 holds 15 amino acids from the cysteine to the phenylalanine. Only the CDR3 portion is preserved as DNA: 45 bases, with reading frame beginning at the first base. TCRbeta CDR3 regions were amplified from genomic DNA using the immunoSEQ Assay, a bias-controlled multiplex PCR. In the original analysis: The number of nucleated cells in each sample was estimated from the amplification of reference gene primers within the assay. To quantify the absolute abundance of each unique TCRbeta CDR3 rearrangement, sequence reads were collapsed and filtered. For each sample, productive Simpson clonality was calculated as the square root of Simpson's diversity index over productive rearrangements. Entries here come from immuneACCESS through TCRdb and include only in-frame sequences with V and J called. Some clones fail to appear in such tables; in the studies checked, an unresolved V gene covers under half of the shortfall, and the cause of the remainder is unknown. V, J and clone size were drawn from that table, and D and trimming were deduced from the DNA. The sample contains some 70,000 clones, 86% of them found a single time. Approximately 15% of the sample lies in the top ten.

This receptor was obtained from a middle-aged man with COVID-19, enrolled during active disease. The V gene is TRBV5-6 and the J gene is TRBJ1-2, with 7 bases aligning to TRBD1. Input material: peripheral blood. The nucleotides are TGTGCCAGCAGCTCTAAAACACAGGGGAATAGCGTCTACACCTTC. It specifies CASSSKTQGNSVYTF.